Listed here are 20 T cell receptor beta chains from one sample, sequenced in a study of cytomegalovirus exposure and HLA in healthy donors. Method: immunoSEQ multiplex PCR; TCRdb's copy keeps in-frame clones and lacks some. The data contain more than 120,000 clones, around nine tenths of them singletons. The specimen sequenced was PBMCs. The receptors were sampled from a man in his late teens or twenties in good health and CMV-seropositive.

The chain joins TRBV2 to TRBJ2-3; 10 positions match TRBD2. The CDR3 is 15 residues long. The J segment lost 4 bases and the V segment lost 5 bases, leaving 6 bases of the junction unmatched. Germline CDR1 SNHLY, CDR2 FYNNEI. The CDR3 loop is CASSIAGGSPDTQYF. CDR3 nucleotide sequence: TGTGCCAGCAGTATAGCGGGAGGCTCCCCAGATACGCAGTATTTT.

The genes are TRBV18 and TRBJ2-1; 10 positions agree with TRBD2. CDR1 and CDR2 from the germline V gene are KGHSH and LQKENI. V lost 4 bases to trimming and J lost 7 bases; unmatched junction nucleotides: 10. This CDR3 is 16 amino acids long. The DNA of the CDR3 is TGTGCCAGCTCACAAACCCTAGCGGGAGTAGGGAATGAGCAGTTCTTC. Its protein product is CASSQTLAGVGNEQFF.

The chain has TRBV5-1 and TRBJ2-5; D is possibly TRBD2 (6 bases). From germline, CDR1 is SGHRS and CDR2 YFSETQ. V was cut by 2 bases and J by 1 base, with 18 bases left in between. The CDR3 has 17 amino acids. DNA for the CDR3: TGCGCCAGCAGCTTCGGCAGGACTATAGTTGTCCAAGAGACCCAGTACTTC. This codes for CASSFGRTIVVQETQYF. Combining the CDR3 with reference TRBV5-1 and TRBJ2-5 gives the whole variable domain KAGVTQTPRYLIKTRGQQVTLSCSPISGHRSVSWYQQTPGQGLQFLFEYFSETQRNKGNFPGRFSGRQFSNSRSEMNVSTLELGDSALYLCASSFGRTIVVQETQYFGPGTRLLVL.

The chain joins TRBV18 to TRBJ1-3; weak D call: TRBD1 (6 bases). Per the germline V gene, CDR1 is KGHSH and CDR2 is LQKENI. The CDR3 runs 15 residues. V was shortened by 3 bases and J by 2 bases, with 11 bases between the two germline ends. This CDR3 reads CASSPIGTTGNTIYF. The CDR3 DNA is TGTGCCAGCTCACCGATCGGGACAACTGGAAACACCATATATTTT.

The chain employs TRBV9 and TRBJ1-4; 7 bases line up with TRBD1. From germline, CDR1 is SGDLS and CDR2 YYNGEE. This CDR3 is 16 amino acids long. Unmatched junction bases numbered 7, after V lost 0 bases and J lost 5 bases. The CDR3 DNA follows: TGTGCCAGCAGCGTAGGTAGACAGGGTTTAAATGAAAAACTGTTTTTT. Residues: CASSVGRQGLNEKLFF.

This clone was counted a few times. The CDR3 nucleotides read TGTGCCTGGAGAGACAGTTACGAGCAGTACTTC. Translating gives CAWRDSYEQYF. V usage is TRBV30 and J usage is TRBJ2-7; tentatively, D is TRBD1 (5 bases). Trimming shortened V by 3 bases and J by 4 bases, and 7 bases separated the two germline ends. This CDR3 region has 11 residues. CDR1 GTSNPN and CDR2 SVGIG come from the germline V gene (reference sequence). Based on the CDR3 plus reference TRBV30 and TRBJ2-7, the full variable domain is SQTIHQWPATLVQPVGSPLSLECTVEGTSNPNLYWYRQAAGRGLQLLFYSVGIGQISSEVPQNLSASRPQDRQFILSSKKLLLSDSGFYLCAWRDSYEQYFGPGTRLTVT.

This clone was picked up one time. The rearrangement links TRBV4-2 to TRBJ1-5; the D is unclear. Germline lookup yields CDR1 LGHNA and CDR2 YNFKEQ. This CDR3 has 14 amino acids. With 4 bases removed from V and 9 bases from J, the gap between germline ends came to 16 bases. The CDR3 sequence is CASSPRAGFRPQHF. CDR3 sequence (DNA): TGTGCCAGCAGCCCTCGGGCGGGGTTTCGGCCCCAGCATTTT.

The J gene is TRBJ1-4, the V gene TRBV5-4; D perhaps matches TRBD1 (5 bases). CDR3 length: 16 residues. The germline V gene encodes CDR1 SGHNT and CDR2 YYREEE (reference sequence). Trimming took off 0 bases at V and 7 bases at J, with 16 bases between the two ends. This chain's CDR3 is CASSLGGGYLGEKLFF. For the CDR3, the DNA is TGTGCCAGCAGCTTGGGGGGCGGATATCTGGGTGAAAAACTGTTTTTT.

CDR3 DNA: TGTGCCAGCCGCGCGGGTCAAGAGACCCAGTACTTC. Its protein product is CASRAGQETQYF. The chain couples TRBV2 to TRBJ2-5, with D perhaps TRBD2 (5 bases). Germline V CDR1 and CDR2: SNHLY, FYNNEI. Trimming cost V 8 bases and J 2 bases, with 9 bases left between them. The CDR3 length is 12 residues.

The CDR3 here is CATTGVFYEQYF. The CDR3, as DNA: TGTGCCACTACGGGAGTTTTCTACGAGCAGTACTTC. V gene TRBV19 combines with J gene TRBJ2-7; D may be TRBD2 (6 bases). V lost 10 bases to trimming and J lost 3 bases, with 13 bases between them. Germline V gives CDR1 LNHDA, CDR2 SQIVND (reference sequence). CDR3 length: 12 amino acids.

This clone has just a few counts. The genes are TRBV30 and TRBJ1-1, with a tentative D call TRBD1 (6 bases). The V gene's germline CDR1 is GTSNPN and CDR2 SVGIG (reference sequence). The CDR3 extends over 14 amino acids. V lost 0 bases to trimming and J lost 0 bases, with 8 bases between them. This CDR3 reads CAWSVGALNTEAFF. The CDR3, as DNA: TGTGCCTGGAGTGTGGGGGCGCTGAACACTGAAGCTTTCTTT.

This chain joins TRBV5-1 and TRBJ2-5, with a possible D match to TRBD1 (7 bases). CDR3 length: 14 residues. V lost 1 base and J 5 bases, leaving 12 bases between the germline ends. The V gene's germline CDR1 is SGHRS and CDR2 YFSETQ. CDR3 sequence reads: CASSLKGAGETQYF. The CDR3 coding sequence is TGCGCCAGCAGCTTGAAGGGGGCGGGGGAGACCCAGTACTTC.

A few counts support this clone. The V call is TRBV27, the J call TRBJ1-5, with 12 positions matching TRBD1. CDR1 and CDR2 (germline): MNHEY, SMNVEV (reference sequence). The CDR3 loop spans 15 amino acids. In nucleotides, the CDR3 is TGTGTCCAGAGGGACAGGGGGCATAGCAATCAGCCCCAGCATTTT. Its protein product is CVQRDRGHSNQPQHF.

The genes are TRBV7-2 and TRBJ2-7, with a tentative D call TRBD1 (6 bases). CDR3 length equals 13 residues. The V and J ends lost 5 bases and 0 bases respectively, with 8 bases between them. The germline CDR1 and CDR2 sequences are SGHTA and FQGNSA. CDR3 loop: CASSPDSSYEQYF. The CDR3 nucleotides are TGTGCCAGCAGCCCGGACAGCTCCTACGAGCAGTACTTC. Full variable domain (outside the CDR3, taken from reference TRBV7-2 and TRBJ2-7): GAGVSQSPSNKVTEKGKDVELRCDPISGHTALYWYRQSLGQGLEFLIYFQGNSAPDKSGLPSDRFSAERTGGSVSTLTIQRTQQEDSAVYLCASSPDSSYEQYFGPGTRLTVT.

The chain links TRBV4-1 to TRBJ1-2; TRBD1 agrees at 7 bases. Per germline, CDR1 MGHRA and CDR2 YSYEKL. The CDR3 spans 15 residues. V shed 0 bases and J 5 bases; nucleotides not matched to a gene: 6. The CDR3 reads CASSQDPDRVYGYTF. The CDR3 DNA reads as TGCGCCAGCAGCCAAGACCCAGACAGGGTGTATGGCTACACCTTC.

The rearrangement links TRBV6-1 to TRBJ2-1; the match to TRBD2 covers 9 bases. J lost 5 bases, V lost 5 bases, and 7 bases had no gene match. The CDR3 sequence is 15 residues long. Germline V gives CDR1 MNHNS, CDR2 SASEGT. The CDR3 coding sequence is TGTGCCAGCAGTCGTAGGGGCGGGGGGGACAATGAGCAGTTCTTC. Amino acid sequence: CASSRRGGGDNEQFF.

This clone appeared once. The chain carries TRBV7-9 and TRBJ1-3; 7 nucleotides agree with TRBD1. Germline values: CDR1 SEHNR, CDR2 FQNEAQ (reference sequence). The CDR3 totals 15 residues. V was pared by 6 bases and J by 2 bases, with 7 bases of the junction left unmatched. The chain's CDR3 is CASSPRGTAGNTIYF. In DNA, the CDR3 is TGTGCCAGCAGTCCTAGAGGGACAGCTGGAAACACCATATATTTT.

V gene TRBV5-6 combines with J gene TRBJ2-5; no definite D call. CDR1 is SGHDT and CDR2 is YYEEEE in the germline V gene. CDR3 size: 10 residues. V shed 2 bases and J shed 7 bases, with 3 bases lying between them. In nucleotides, the CDR3 is TGTGCCAGCAGCTTTAGGACCCAGTACTTC. This translates into CASSFRTQYF.

The gene calls are TRBV6-1 and TRBJ1-2; D remains ambiguous. The germline V gene encodes CDR1 MNHNS and CDR2 SASEGT. Trimming removed 10 bases from V and 5 bases from J, with 11 bases in between. The CDR3 loop spans 11 amino acids. The CDR3 nucleotides are TGTGCCATCGATGGAGGATATGGCTACACCTTC. This encodes CAIDGGYGYTF.

V is TRBV6-5 and J is TRBJ2-1; tentative D call: TRBD2 (6 bases). Germline assignment: CDR1 MNHEY and CDR2 SVGAGI. The length of the CDR3 is 15 residues. The V end lost 6 bases, the J end lost 5 bases, and 17 bases lay between the germline ends. The CDR3 protein is CASRAGTSQHNEQFF. Written as DNA, the CDR3 is TGTGCCAGCAGAGCAGGGACTTCTCAACACAATGAGCAGTTCTTC.